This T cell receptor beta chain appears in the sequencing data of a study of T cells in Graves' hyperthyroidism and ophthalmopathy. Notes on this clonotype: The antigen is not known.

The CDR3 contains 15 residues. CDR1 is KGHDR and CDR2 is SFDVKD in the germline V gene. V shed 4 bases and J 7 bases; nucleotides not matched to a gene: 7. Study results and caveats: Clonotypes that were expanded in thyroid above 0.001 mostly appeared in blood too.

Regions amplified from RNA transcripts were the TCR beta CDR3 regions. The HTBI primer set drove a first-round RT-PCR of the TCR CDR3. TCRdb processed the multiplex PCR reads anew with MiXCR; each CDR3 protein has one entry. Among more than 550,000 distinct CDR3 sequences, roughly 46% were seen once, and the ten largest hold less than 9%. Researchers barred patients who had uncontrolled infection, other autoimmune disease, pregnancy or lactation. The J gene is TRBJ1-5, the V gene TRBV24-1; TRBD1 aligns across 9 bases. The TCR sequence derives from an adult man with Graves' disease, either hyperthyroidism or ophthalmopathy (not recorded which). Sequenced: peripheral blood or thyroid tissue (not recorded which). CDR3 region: CATSEPGQGDQPQHF. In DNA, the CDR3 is TGTGCCACCAGTGAACCGGGACAGGGTGACCAGCCCCAGCATTTT.